Each of the 29 T cell receptor beta chains below was sequenced from the same sample in a study of Graves' ophthalmopathy and Graves' hyperthyroidism. Beta-chain TCR CDR3 regions were amplified from RNA transcripts. The library came from an HTBI-primed first-round RT-PCR and a second-round multiplex PCR. MiXCR, applied by TCRdb to the multiplex PCR reads, yields one record per CDR3 protein. The sample has roughly 1.1 million distinct CDR3 sequences, about 40% seen once. The sequenced sample was peripheral blood or thyroid tissue (not recorded which). The receptors come from an adult man with Graves' hyperthyroidism.

This clonotype was counted only a few times. At one end, the junction sequence differs from germline, possibly due to a read error. V and J are TRBV7-9 and TRBJ2-7; 9 nucleotides agree with TRBD1. The CDR3 length is 13 residues. CDR1 and CDR2 (germline): SEHNR, FQNEAQ (reference sequence). This CDR3 is CASSLVGTGREFF. The DNA for the CDR3 is TGTGCCAGCAGCTTAGTCGGGACAGGGAGAGAGTTCTTC.

This clonotype was counted between two and nine times. V gene TRBV6-6 combines with J gene TRBJ2-2; weak D call: TRBD2 (5 bases). The CDR3 totals 13 residues. Germline V gene sequence: CDR1 MNHNY, CDR2 SVGAGI (reference sequence). V shed 6 bases and J shed 8 bases, with 13 bases lying between them. For the CDR3, the DNA is TGTGCCAGCAGCACCCGTGAGGGAGGGGAGCTGTTTTTT. Amino acids: CASSTREGGELFF.

This clonotype was seen ten or more times. V is TRBV2 and J is TRBJ2-7; TRBD1 might be the D (6 bases). This CDR3 is 12 amino acids long. The germline V and J ends were trimmed by 6 bases and 11 bases, with 17 bases remaining between them. Looked up from germline, CDR1 is SNHLY and CDR2 is FYNNEI. The CDR3 region has the DNA TGTGCCAGCAGGGGGGACACCCCCTTAGAGTACTTC. Its protein product is CASRGDTPLEYF.

This clonotype was seen a few times. V and J are TRBV29-1 and TRBJ2-5; 8 bases are a match to TRBD1. With V trimmed by 8 bases and J by 5 bases, 10 bases remained unmatched. The length of the CDR3 is 13 residues. Germline V gene data show CDR1 as SQVTM and CDR2 as ANQGSEA. In nucleotides, the CDR3 is TGCAGCTCCTGGCGGACAGGGTACGAGACCCAGTACTTC. Protein product: CSSWRTGYETQYF.

As for this clonotype: An end of the junction differs from the germline gene, which may be a read error. The genes are TRBV4-1 and TRBJ2-5, with 8 bases matching TRBD2. The CDR3 is made up of 19 amino acids. The germline V gene encodes CDR1 MGHRA and CDR2 YSYEKL. The CDR3, as DNA: TGTGCCAGCAGCCCCCCGAGCTGGAGTCAAGCGGGGGACCAAGAGACCCAGTACTTC. Its protein product is CASSPPSWSQAGDQETQYF.

This clonotype was counted many times. The germline gene is not matched at one end of the junction; a read error may be the cause. The chain links TRBV10-2 to TRBJ1-5; possibly TRBD1 for D (6 bases). There are 13 residues in the CDR3. Germline CDR1 and CDR2: WSHSY and SAAADI. CDR3: CASSEQGGQPQHF. The CDR3 DNA follows: TGTGCCAGCAGTGAACAGGGAGGACAGCCCCAGCATTTT.

This clonotype occurred many times. The chain is built from TRBV29-1 and TRBJ1-2; no clear D gene. V lost 5 bases to trimming and J lost 3 bases, with 4 bases between them. The germline gives CDR1 SQVTM, CDR2 ANQGSEA. The CDR3 sequence is 10 residues long. The CDR3 nucleotides are TGCAGCGTTAGTGACTATGGCTACACCTTC. This encodes CSVSDYGYTF.

The sample holds a few counts of this clonotype. The rearrangement joins TRBV11-2 to TRBJ2-5; D remains ambiguous. The CDR3 contains 17 residues. Between the trimmed V and J ends, which lost 1 base and 2 bases, there was a span of 17 bases. From germline, CDR1 is SGHAT and CDR2 FQNNGV. CDR3 in amino acids: CASSLVASVHLQETQYF. The CDR3 DNA is TGTGCCAGCAGCTTAGTGGCGTCAGTACACCTACAAGAGACCCAGTACTTC.

Many counts were recorded for this clonotype. The junction shows a germline mismatch at one end, possibly a read error. The chain recombines TRBV5-1 with TRBJ2-7; D not resolved. The CDR3 contains 15 residues. Germline-derived CDR1 and CDR2 are SGHRS and YFSETQ. CDR3 sequence (DNA): TGCGCCAGCACCCCCTCGCACGGAATAGCAACGTGGCCCAACTTC. Translation: CASTPSHGIATWPNF.

This clonotype was seen just once. This may arise from a read error, as a much more abundant clone is one base away. The rearrangement joins TRBV5-6 to TRBJ1-6, with a tentative D call TRBD1 (6 bases). This CDR3 is built from 14 residues. Looked up from germline, CDR1 is SGHDT and CDR2 is YYEEEE. The CDR3 region has the DNA TGTGTCAGCAGCTTGACAGGAACAAATTCACCCCTCCACTTT. This encodes CVSSLTGTNSPLHF.

This clonotype was found many times. This rearrangement joins TRBV20-1 to TRBJ1-2, with 9 bases that match TRBD1. Trimming removed 2 bases from V and 4 bases from J; junction bases left unmatched: 5. The CDR3 has 14 residues. Germline V gives CDR1 DFQATT, CDR2 SNEGSKA (reference sequence). The CDR3 DNA reads as TGCAGTGCTAGACCGGGACAGGGATCCTATGGCTACACCTTC. It is translated as CSARPGQGSYGYTF.

As concerns this clonotype: A much larger clonotype is one base distant, so this may be a read error. This sequence joins TRBV20-1 and TRBJ1-5; D gene unclear. Germline V CDR1 and CDR2: DFQATT, SNEGSKA (reference sequence). The CDR3 is 15 amino acids. The CDR3 coding sequence is TGCAGTGCTAGATTGGGAACAAATAGCGATCAGCCCCAGCATTTT. Translated: CSARLGTNSDQPQHF.

This clonotype came up a few times. V is TRBV6-6 and J is TRBJ2-6, with TRBD1 matching over 11 bases. J gave up 2 bases and V 5 bases, and 5 bases lay outside the gene matches. Germline values: CDR1 MNHNY, CDR2 SVGAGI (reference sequence). The CDR3 runs 17 residues. CDR3 DNA: TGTGCCAGCAGTACGGGACAGGGGGTCCCTGGGGCCAACGTCCTGACTTTC. Protein sequence: CASSTGQGVPGANVLTF.

This clonotype was observed a handful of times. No conserved phenylalanine or tryptophan ends this CDR3, so it is likely a read error. Because the CDR3's place on the DNA is in doubt, the DNA is left out and the CDR3 is given as listed by TCRdb. The chain carries TRBV7-2 and TRBJ2-3. The CDR3 is 8 amino acids long, termini counted. Per germline, CDR1 SGHTA and CDR2 FQGNSA. This CDR3 is CASSQDAY.

Only a few counts were recorded for this clonotype. The chain recombines TRBV12-3 or TRBV12-4 with TRBJ1-1, with 7 bases lining up with TRBD1. This CDR3 region has 18 residues. V gave up 6 bases and J gave up 3 bases; unmatched junction bases: 19. This chain's CDR3 is CASSRWGSRQGRDTEAFF. Here the CDR3 DNA reads TGTGCCAGCAGCCGATGGGGATCTAGACAGGGAAGGGACACTGAAGCTTTCTTT.

This clonotype was seen at least ten times. The chain uses TRBV20-1 and TRBJ2-7, with D unresolved. Trimming took 5 bases from V and 4 from J, leaving 15 bases between them. There are 13 residues in the CDR3. Germline CDR1 is DFQATT and CDR2 is SNEGSKA (reference sequence). CDR3 loop: CSARFWSRYEQYF. CDR3 bases: TGCAGTGCTCGGTTTTGGAGTCGGTACGAGCAGTACTTC.

V is TRBV7-2 and J is TRBJ1-5, with a tentative D call TRBD1 (5 bases). The CDR3 runs to 19 residues. The germline V gene has CDR1 SGHTA and CDR2 FQGNSA. V lost 5 bases and J lost 2, with 25 bases in between. CDR3 sequence: CASSQRRDRGRGRNQPQHF. Here the CDR3 DNA reads TGTGCCAGCAGCCAACGGAGAGACCGGGGACGAGGACGCAATCAGCCCCAGCATTTT.

This clonotype was counted only a few times. Given the absence of the conserved phenylalanine or tryptophan at the CDR3 end, a read error is likely. The chain has TRBV6-5 and TRBJ1-2; D unclear. The CDR3 sequence is 12 residues long. Germline CDR1 MNHEY, CDR2 SVGAGI. Trimming took off 6 bases at V and 4 bases at J, with 9 bases between the two ends. In nucleotides, the CDR3 is TGTGCCAGCAGCGACGGCTCCTATGGCTACACCCTC. Its translation: CASSDGSYGYTL.

This clonotype was seen many times. The chain links TRBV6-5 to TRBJ2-5; TRBD1 is a possible D gene (6 bases). Deletions cut 9 bases from V and 4 bases from J, with 18 bases between. The CDR3 contains 14 residues. CDR1 MNHEY and CDR2 SVGAGI come from the germline V gene. Written as DNA, the CDR3 is TGTGCCAGTAGGCGGATGGGGGCCGGAGAGACCCAGTACTTC. Its protein product is CASRRMGAGETQYF.

The rearrangement links TRBV20-1 to TRBJ1-5; no definite D call. The CDR3 loop spans 10 amino acids. V lost 5 bases to trimming and J lost 14 bases, with 13 bases between them. Germline assignment: CDR1 DFQATT and CDR2 SNEGSKA (reference sequence). Here the CDR3 DNA reads TGCAGTGCTGGCAGCGGCTACGAGCATTTT. Protein: CSAGSGYEHF.

This clonotype has a count of ten or more. One end of the junction does not line up with germline, which may come from a read error. V and J are TRBV7-3 and TRBJ2-5, with 8 bases identical to TRBD2. The V gene's germline CDR1 is SGHTA and CDR2 FQGTGA. The CDR3 spans 17 residues. The chain's CDR3 is CASSLGVSGSVQETQYF. The CDR3 DNA sequence: TGTGCCAGTAGCTTAGGAGTAAGCGGGAGCGTCCAAGAGACCCAGTACTTC.

The V and J genes are TRBV14 and TRBJ2-5; 7 bases line up with TRBD2. The CDR3 has 16 amino acids. Trimming at V came to 6 bases and at J to 2 bases, leaving 12 bases not matched to a gene. Germline V gene sequence: CDR1 SGHDN, CDR2 FVKESK. Written as DNA, the CDR3 is TGTGCCAGCAGTCTTCAACGGGGGGACTGGCAAGAGACCCAGTACTTC. Amino acids: CASSLQRGDWQETQYF. Together with reference TRBV14 and TRBJ2-5, the CDR3 gives the full variable domain: EAGVTQFPSHSVIEKGQTVTLRCDPISGHDNLYWYRRVMGKEIKFLLHFVKESKQDESGMPNNRFLAERTGGTYSTLKVQPAELEDSGVYFCASSLQRGDWQETQYFGPGTRLLVL.

This clonotype was counted at least ten times. The CDR3 region is CSAPYTGQPNTEAFF. For the CDR3, the DNA is TGCAGTGCACCCTATACGGGACAGCCGAACACTGAAGCTTTCTTT. The gene calls are TRBV20-1 and TRBJ1-1, with 7 bases matching TRBD1. This CDR3 has 15 residues. Per germline, CDR1 DFQATT and CDR2 SNEGSKA (reference sequence). V lost 6 bases and J lost 1; bases outside the gene matches: 11.

The J gene is TRBJ2-5, the V gene TRBV14; no definite D call. There are 13 residues in the CDR3. Trimming shortened V by 2 bases and J by 3 bases, and 7 bases separated the two germline ends. The germline CDR1 and CDR2 sequences are SGHDN and FVKESK. The DNA for the CDR3 is TGTGCCAGCAGCCAATTCCAGGAAGAGACCCAGTACTTC. It specifies CASSQFQEETQYF.

This clonotype was counted a few times. This sequence joins TRBV7-9 and TRBJ1-1; TRBD1 matches 8 bases. The germline gives CDR1 SEHNR, CDR2 FQNEAQ (reference sequence). Trimming cost V 1 base and J 3 bases; bases outside gene matches: 4. The CDR3 is 15 residues long. This CDR3 reads CASSLVLDRDTEAFF. The CDR3 DNA reads as TGTGCCAGCAGCTTAGTTTTGGACAGGGACACTGAAGCTTTCTTT.

The genes are TRBV15 and TRBJ1-2; TRBD1 might be the D (5 bases). CDR3 length: 14 residues. The germline V gene has CDR1 LNHNV and CDR2 YYDKDF (reference sequence). V was pared by 4 bases and J by 0 bases, with 9 bases between. CDR3 amino acids: CATSKGRANYGYTF. CDR3 DNA sequence: TGTGCCACCAGCAAGGGGAGGGCTAACTATGGCTACACCTTC.

V gene TRBV20-1 combines with J gene TRBJ2-7, with 10 bases lining up with TRBD2. V dropped 8 bases and J dropped 1; count of bases not matched to a gene: 5. CDR3 length: 13 residues. Germline-derived CDR1 and CDR2 are DFQATT and SNEGSKA (reference sequence). CDR3 DNA sequence: TGCAGTTTCCCGACTAGCGGGTCCTACGAGCAGTACTTC. It specifies CSFPTSGSYEQYF.

In its sample, this clonotype was seen a few times. The chain carries TRBV5-1 and TRBJ2-3, with D unresolved. The CDR3 is made up of 14 amino acids. The germline V gene has CDR1 SGHRS and CDR2 YFSETQ. V dropped 0 bases and J dropped 2 bases, with 7 bases sitting between them. In nucleotides, the CDR3 is TGCGCCAGCAGCTTGGGCCAGTTCACAGATACGCAGTATTTT. This gives the protein CASSLGQFTDTQYF.

Of note for this clonotype: The conserved phenylalanine or tryptophan normally closing the CDR3 is absent here, so this likely arose from a read error. The J gene is TRBJ1-6, the V gene TRBV6-4; no clear D gene. Trimming pared 6 bases from V and 7 bases from J, leaving 13 bases between. This CDR3 is 14 amino acids long. Germline CDR1 is MRHNA and CDR2 is SNTAGT. The CDR3 region has the DNA TGTGCCAGCAGCGAGCGACTGGAAAATTCACCCCTCCACCTT. Translating gives CASSERLENSPLHL.